This T cell receptor beta chain was identified during a study of cytomegalovirus exposure and HLA in healthy donors (dated by TCRdb to 2015 to 2018). About the study as a whole: According to an earlier analysis of a few hundred of the donors, some 180 million T cells yielded 95 million to 140 million unique TCR beta sequences and 276 Gb of sequence data. Among the approximately 400 genotyped donors, around 79% belonged to the genetic ancestry cluster associated with self-reported Caucasian donors. Around 330 gigabases of sequencing data and 70 million to 95 million unique TCR sequences made up an early release that covered fewer than 650 HLA-typed donors. To predict cytomegalovirus infection status, the study combined high-throughput TCR immunosequencing, statistical association of individual TCRs with disease status, and machine learning. An earlier analysis of roughly 600 of the donors used high-throughput TCR beta sequencing to judge whether each TCR beta V gene segment behaved as functional or pseudogenic. Several DR-DQ haplotypes were handled as single units for association and clustering, since linkage in the cohort was strong. The study profiled the T cell repertoires of about 720 subjects by immunosequencing and related them to cytomegalovirus serostatus. Rather than drawing on any new phenotypic data, the later analysis identified candidate immune exposures from TCR beta sequences and the way those sequences occurred across donors. The number of donors typed differed by locus, with about 629-630 for A, B, C, DRB1 and DQB1, around 560 for DQA1, over 600 for DPA1, and some 450 for DPB1. A later analysis re-examined previously published TCR beta repertoires from several hundred donors and added high-resolution HLA genotyping to investigate patterns of TCR occurrence. All discovery cohort repertoires had been generated on a single sequencing platform. Both class I and class II loci were covered by HLA typing, at four-digit resolution. Across approximately 400 genotyped donors of the cohort, an average of about 200,000 unique TCR beta nucleotide sequences per donor were sequenced, and approximately 17% of those sequences were non-productive. In addition to the first cohort of roughly 670 subjects, a separate validation cohort of approximately 130 different subjects was used. Donor age, sex, ethnicity and CMV serostatus were compiled alongside the repertoire data. The aim of the study was to test whether cataloging public T cell receptors could identify signatures of past pathogen exposure. A later genetic analysis took genome-wide SNP genotypes for about three fifths of the 666 donors and used that subset as a discovery cohort. The paper's findings and limits, for the study overall: When HLA alleles, especially DR and DQ, strongly co-occurred, TCR associations were difficult to assign to individual alleles. Linkage disequilibrium might explain the correlated functional status among segregating V segments, but an unknown experimental factor could not be ruled out. In a later analysis, several top co-occurrence clusters were reported to appear linked to parvovirus B19, influenza, CMV and Epstein-Barr virus. In a later analysis, most CMV-associated TCR beta chains were found to appear HLA-restricted, with HLA associations seemingly driven largely by CMV exposure. CMV serostatus was the only immune exposure information available for the cohort. This cohort had only TCR beta chains sequenced, and the lack of alpha or paired-chain data limited which features could be detected. Because some donors lacked HLA typing at each locus, the association tests relied only on the typed subset. In an earlier analysis of a few hundred of the donors, most TCR beta V segments were observed in productive rearrangements about 90% or about 30% of the time, broadly matching IMGT annotations. A later analysis associated around 16,000 TCR beta sequences with specific HLA alleles at a false discovery rate of 0.05. A later genetic analysis reported fewer N-insertions in productive TCRs among donors in an Asian-associated ancestry cluster than the roughly 700-donor mean. V-gene and J-gene trimming of TCR beta chains was associated with a missense DCLRE1C variant in a later genetic analysis, and the association was replicated in an independent cohort. The classifier was reported to diagnose cytomegalovirus status with high specificity and sensitivity in both the original and validation cohorts. A group of highly shared sequence variants was considered likely to be a technical artifact of the sequencing pipeline. The 87-base-pair reads could not distinguish some IMGT-functional V segments, including TRBV6-2 and TRBV6-3, so those segments were excluded. Most TCR sequences were observed very rarely across donors, whereas some public TCRs were present in many individuals. A later analysis found that TCR association rates varied across HLA loci, with DRB1 alleles showing the most associated TCRs and HLA-C alleles the fewest. A further reported finding was that TCR beta sequences accurately predicted the HLA-A and HLA-B alleles for most subjects in the first cohort. Roughly 17 rarely observed V segments, including chromosome 9 orphons, were excluded from the earlier analysis of a few hundred of the donors because counts were too low. In vitro tests confirmed that a few of the cytomegalovirus-associated TCR beta chains recognize cytomegalovirus antigens. Presence/absence analyses assumed roughly uniform sequencing depth across donors, an assumption that may not hold. The study gave a list of about 160 TCR beta chains associated with cytomegalovirus. The authors suggested that the approach could potentially be generalized to other disease states and immunological phenotypes. A later analysis found that HLA-associated TCR beta chains were more clonally expanded and had lower generation probabilities than equally common non-associated chains.

Comments on this clone: Its antigen remains undetermined. No quality values exist for individual bases; no much larger clone is one base distant.

The cohort consisted of hundreds of healthy bone marrow donors. At the time of sampling, all cohort members were nominally healthy, though unrecorded immune exposures were likely present. The donor was CMV seronegative and belonged to the group of roughly 330 seronegative cohort members. A peripheral blood sample was collected from each donor, and TCR beta sequencing was performed on peripheral blood mononuclear cells. Genomic DNA extraction from the blood cell samples was performed with the Qiagen DNeasy Blood Extraction Kit. The protocol used for the library was the immunoSEQ multiplex PCR assay. The multiplex PCR relied on a mix of 60 forward primers for TCR Vbeta segments and 13 reverse primers for TCR Jbeta segments. Amplification of the CDR3 region of rearranged TCR beta genes was performed with a multiplex PCR assay on genomic DNA. On the Illumina HiSeq System, the amplified TCR beta libraries were sequenced as 87-base-pair reads. Per the authors' processing: Across the 666 repertoires, a later analysis counted around 80 million unique TCR beta chains, roughly 11 million of which were shared by at least two donors. To remove PCR and sequencing errors, raw reads were error-corrected and collapsed into unique sequences using a nearest-neighbor algorithm that merged closely related sequences. CDR3 sequences were aligned to IMGT reference sequences to assign V, D and J gene segments. For a sequence to be retained, a match of at least six nucleotides to both a V gene segment and a J gene segment was required. A rearrangement counted as productive if the CDR3 had no stop codons and remained in frame with V and J, and every other rearrangement counted as non-productive. CDR3 was defined by IMGT convention, running from the second conserved V-encoded cysteine to the conserved J-encoded phenylalanine. Sequences without an unambiguous match to a single V gene segment were excluded from the earlier analysis of a few hundred of the donors. In an earlier analysis of 587 of the donors, V segments were called functional above 56.7% productive rearrangements and were called segregating when the between-donor standard deviation exceeded 5%. To diagnose cytomegalovirus status from the catalog of TCR beta chain sequences, a statistical classification framework was built. In a later analysis, TCR nucleotide sequences were compared against IMGT/GENE-DB human TR gene sequences so that V and J genes could be assigned. The TCRdist pipeline was used in a later analysis to assign CDR3 sequences and most-parsimonious VDJ recombination scenarios. In a later analysis, every TCR beta chain was defined by the combination of its CDR3 amino acid sequence and its V-gene family, and reads without a unique V-gene family were dropped. A later analysis removed 592 highly shared, low-generation-probability nucleotide sequences to deal with suspected cross-contamination and a sequencing artifact. A later analysis calculated a clonal expansion index for each public chain from normalized within-repertoire ranks of inferred template counts. Generation probabilities in a later analysis came from a VDJ recombination model fitted to out-of-frame rearrangements, and those results were checked against IGoR. A later analysis scored TCR-TCR, TCR-HLA and TCR-CMV co-occurrence with hypergeometric tests, applying a repertoire-size bias correction to TCR pairs. In a later analysis, false discovery rates were estimated by permuting HLA or CMV assignments 20 times. In a later analysis, co-occurring TCRs were grouped using DBSCAN, and TCRdist sequence similarity was added for clustering within HLA-allele-positive subsets. Co-occurrence clustering excluded repertoires with fewer than 30,000 or more than 120,000 public chains, plus five with anomalous nucleotide sharing. This is the immuneACCESS table as TCRdb keeps it, with only in-frame sequences that have V and J called. A part of the clones is gone; compared with another copy, unresolved V genes explain less than half, and the rest is unexplained. Clone size and V and J calls were adopted from that table, with D and trimming inferred from the DNA. The sample table lists 150,000 to 200,000 clones, roughly 79% of them with a count of one. The ten most abundant clones make up less than 1.2% of the sample.

The junction carries 15 bases between V and J, which are trimmed by 6 bases and 0 bases respectively. Reading from cysteine to phenylalanine, the CDR3 counts 16 amino acids. The only DNA kept is the CDR3, 48 bases in frame from the first base. The germline V gene encodes CDR1 MDHEN and CDR2 SYDVKM. The chain joins TRBV28 to TRBJ1-5; possibly the D gene is TRBD1, per 5 matching bases. The TCR sequence derives from a woman between 40 and 55 years old in good health and CMV-seronegative. The sequenced material came from PBMCs. CDR3 reads: CASRWGFLSSNQPQHF. The nucleotide sequence is given as TGTGCCAGCAGATGGGGCTTTCTGTCTAGCAATCAGCCCCAGCATTTT.